The source of this T cell receptor (beta chain) is a study of cytomegalovirus exposure and HLA in healthy donors. Per the germline V gene, CDR1 is MNHEY and CDR2 is SMNVEV (reference sequence). The CDR3 consists of 13 residues. V was clipped by 6 bases and J by 4 bases; unmatched bases: 3. PCR involved 60 Vbeta and 13 Jbeta primers. Original processing methods: A later analysis counted 65 million to 90 million unique TCR beta chains, around 11 million shared. The protocol was immunoSEQ multiplex PCR, while the TCRdb copy is restricted to in-frame clones and leaves out a portion. V and J calls and clone size are copied from that table; D and trimming were computed from the DNA. The table has over 150,000 clones, around 85% seen once. Donors sampled were nominally healthy, though unrecorded immune exposures were likely. Turning to this clone: Its antigen is currently unknown.

The study's findings and limits: In a later analysis, CMV-associated beta chains were mostly HLA-associated, it appeared.

The chain carries TRBV27 and TRBJ1-1; TRBD1 agrees at 9 bases. Sequenced input: PBMCs. The TCR sequence derives from a boy aged 2-15 years in good health and CMV-seronegative. The CDR3 sequence is CASSTDRGTEAFF. The CDR3 DNA reads TGTGCCAGCAGCACGGACAGGGGCACTGAAGCTTTCTTT.